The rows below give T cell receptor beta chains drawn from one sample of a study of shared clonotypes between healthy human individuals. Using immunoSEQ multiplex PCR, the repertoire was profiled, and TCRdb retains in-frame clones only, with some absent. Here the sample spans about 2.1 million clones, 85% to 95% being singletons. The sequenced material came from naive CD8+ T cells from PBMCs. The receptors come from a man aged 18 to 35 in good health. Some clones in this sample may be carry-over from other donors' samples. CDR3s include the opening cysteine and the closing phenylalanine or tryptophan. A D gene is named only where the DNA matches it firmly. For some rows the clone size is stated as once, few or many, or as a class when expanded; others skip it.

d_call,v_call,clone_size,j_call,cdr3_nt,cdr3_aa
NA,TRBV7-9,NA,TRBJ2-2,TGTGCCAGCAGCTTATTCCTAGGGAACACCGGGGAGCTGTTTTTT,CASSLFLGNTGELFF
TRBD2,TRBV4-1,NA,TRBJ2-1,TGCGCCAGCAGCCAAGCGGGAGGGCCCTCCAATGAGCAGTTCTTC,CASSQAGGPSNEQFF
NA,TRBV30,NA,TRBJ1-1,TGTGCCTGGAGTGGGGAGCGCTGGGGGGACACTGAAACTTTCTTT,CAWSGERWGDTETFF
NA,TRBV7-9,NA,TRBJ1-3,TGTGCCAGCAGCCCGTCGGGGGGACACCGATACTCTGGAAACACCATATATTTT,CASSPSGGHRYSGNTIYF
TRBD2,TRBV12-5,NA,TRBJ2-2,TGTGCTAGTGGACTAGCGGGAGTCGTTGAGGGCGGGGAGCTGTTTTTT,CASGLAGVVEGGELFF
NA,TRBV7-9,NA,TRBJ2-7,TGTGCCAGCAGCTACGGGGGATACGAGCAGTACTTC,CASSYGGYEQYF
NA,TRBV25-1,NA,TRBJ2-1,TGTGCCAGCAGTAATCCGTACTCCCGAGCCAATGAGCAGTTCTTC,CASSNPYSRANEQFF
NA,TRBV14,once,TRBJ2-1,TGTGCCAGCAGCCAAGATAGACTGAGCTCCTACAATGAGCAGTTCTTC,CASSQDRLSSYNEQFF
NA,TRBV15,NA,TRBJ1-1,TGTGCCACCAGCCTGGACAGCTTATGGAACACTGAAGCTTTCTTT,CATSLDSLWNTEAFF
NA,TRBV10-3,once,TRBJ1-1,TGTGCCATCAGTTCCCTCGGGTTTGAAGCTTTCTTT,CAISSLGFEAFF
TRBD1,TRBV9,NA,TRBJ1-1,TGTGCCAGCAGCGGATCTAGAACAGGGGACACTGAAGCTTTCTTT,CASSGSRTGDTEAFF
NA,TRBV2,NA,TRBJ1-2,TGTGCCAGCGAATGGAGGGTGAGGTATGGCTACACCTTC,CASEWRVRYGYTF
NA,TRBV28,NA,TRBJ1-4,TGTGCCAGCAGCCAGGTCCGGGGGCAAGAAAAACTGTTTTTT,CASSQVRGQEKLFF